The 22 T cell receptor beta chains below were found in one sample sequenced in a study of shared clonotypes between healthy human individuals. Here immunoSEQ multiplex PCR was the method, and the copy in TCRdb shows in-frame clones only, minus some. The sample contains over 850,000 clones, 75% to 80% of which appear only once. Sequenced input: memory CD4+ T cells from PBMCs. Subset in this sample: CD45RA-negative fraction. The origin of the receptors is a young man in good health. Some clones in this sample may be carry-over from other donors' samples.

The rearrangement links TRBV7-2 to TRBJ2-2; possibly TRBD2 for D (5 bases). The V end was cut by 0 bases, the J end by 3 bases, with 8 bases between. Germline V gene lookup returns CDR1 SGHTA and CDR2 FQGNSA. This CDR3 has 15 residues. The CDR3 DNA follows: TGTGCCAGCAGCTTAGCGGGAGCGGACACCGGGGAGCTGTTTTTT. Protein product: CASSLAGADTGELFF.

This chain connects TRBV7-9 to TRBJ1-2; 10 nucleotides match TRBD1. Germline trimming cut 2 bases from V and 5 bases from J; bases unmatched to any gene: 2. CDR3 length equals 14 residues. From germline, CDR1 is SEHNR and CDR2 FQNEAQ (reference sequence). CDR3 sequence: CASSLRDRGYGYTF. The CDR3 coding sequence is TGTGCCAGCAGCTTACGGGACAGGGGATATGGCTACACCTTC.

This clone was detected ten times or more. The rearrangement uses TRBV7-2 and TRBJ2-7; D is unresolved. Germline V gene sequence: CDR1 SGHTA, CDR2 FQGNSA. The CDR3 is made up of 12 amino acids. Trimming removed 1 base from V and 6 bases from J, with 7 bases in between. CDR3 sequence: CASSLVQREQYF. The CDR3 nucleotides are TGTGCCAGCAGCTTAGTGCAGCGCGAGCAGTACTTC.

The CDR3 protein is CASSLGADTQYF. The CDR3 nucleotides are TGCGCCAGCAGCCTCGGGGCAGATACGCAGTATTTT. V and J are TRBV4-1 and TRBJ2-3; the D gene is possibly TRBD2 (5 bases). There are 12 residues in the CDR3. Germline V gives CDR1 MGHRA, CDR2 YSYEKL. With 4 bases removed from V and 4 bases from J, the gap between germline ends came to 6 bases.

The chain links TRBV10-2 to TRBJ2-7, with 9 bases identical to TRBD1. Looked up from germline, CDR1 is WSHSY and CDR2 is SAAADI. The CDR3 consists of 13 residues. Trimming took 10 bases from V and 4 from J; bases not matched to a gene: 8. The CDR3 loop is CANSPGQGYEQYF. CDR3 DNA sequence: TGCGCCAACTCACCGGGACAGGGTTACGAGCAGTACTTC.

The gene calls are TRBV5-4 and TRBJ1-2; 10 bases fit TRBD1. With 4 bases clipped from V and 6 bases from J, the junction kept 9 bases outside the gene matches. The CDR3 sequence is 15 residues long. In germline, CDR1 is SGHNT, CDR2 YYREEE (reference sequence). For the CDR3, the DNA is TGTGCCAGCAGCACGGACAGGGGGACGTGGGATGGCTACACCTTC. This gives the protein CASSTDRGTWDGYTF.

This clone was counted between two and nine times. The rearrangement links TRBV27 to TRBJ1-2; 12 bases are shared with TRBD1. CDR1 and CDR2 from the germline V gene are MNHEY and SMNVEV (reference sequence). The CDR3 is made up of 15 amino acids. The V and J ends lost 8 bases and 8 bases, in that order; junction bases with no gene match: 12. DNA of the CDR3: TGTGCCAGCGGAGCCGGGACAGGGGGCGATTGGGGCTACACCTTC. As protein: CASGAGTGGDWGYTF.

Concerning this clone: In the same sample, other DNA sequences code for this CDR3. The CDR3 region has the DNA TGTGCCAGCATAGCCTCTGGAAACACCATATATTTT. It specifies CASIASGNTIYF. The genes are TRBV6-6 and TRBJ1-3; D unclear. Per germline, CDR1 MNHNY and CDR2 SVGAGI (reference sequence). The CDR3 is 12 residues long. Trimming left V 7 bases short and J 0 bases short, with 4 bases between.

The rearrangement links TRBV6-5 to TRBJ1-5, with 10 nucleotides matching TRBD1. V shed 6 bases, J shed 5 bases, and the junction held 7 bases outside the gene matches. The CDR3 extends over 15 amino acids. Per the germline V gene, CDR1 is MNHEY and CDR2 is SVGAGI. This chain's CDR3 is CASRTGQGVDQPQHF. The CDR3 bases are TGTGCCAGCAGGACTGGACAGGGGGTGGATCAGCCCCAGCATTTT.

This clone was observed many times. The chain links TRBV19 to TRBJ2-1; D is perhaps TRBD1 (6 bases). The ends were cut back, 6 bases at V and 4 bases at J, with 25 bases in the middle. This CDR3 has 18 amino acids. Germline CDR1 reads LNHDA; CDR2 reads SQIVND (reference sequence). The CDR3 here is CASSRRDNPGPAYNEQFF. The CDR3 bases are TGTGCCAGTAGCCGCAGGGACAATCCGGGACCAGCTTACAATGAGCAGTTCTTC.

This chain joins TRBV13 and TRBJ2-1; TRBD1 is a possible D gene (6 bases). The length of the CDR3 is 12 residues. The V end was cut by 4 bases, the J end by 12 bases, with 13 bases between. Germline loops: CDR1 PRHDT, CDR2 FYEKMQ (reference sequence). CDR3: CASSSPGQPQFF. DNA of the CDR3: TGTGCCAGCAGCTCCCCTGGACAGCCGCAGTTCTTC.

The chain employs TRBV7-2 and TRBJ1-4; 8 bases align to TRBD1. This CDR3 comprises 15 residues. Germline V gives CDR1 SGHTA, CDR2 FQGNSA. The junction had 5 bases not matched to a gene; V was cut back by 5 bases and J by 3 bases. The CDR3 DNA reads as TGTGCCAGCAGCAAAGACAGGGGACCTAATGAAAAACTGTTTTTT. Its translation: CASSKDRGPNEKLFF. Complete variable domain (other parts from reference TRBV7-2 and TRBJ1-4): GAGVSQSPSNKVTEKGKDVELRCDPISGHTALYWYRQSLGQGLEFLIYFQGNSAPDKSGLPSDRFSAERTGGSVSTLTIQRTQQEDSAVYLCASSKDRGPNEKLFFGSGTQLSVL.

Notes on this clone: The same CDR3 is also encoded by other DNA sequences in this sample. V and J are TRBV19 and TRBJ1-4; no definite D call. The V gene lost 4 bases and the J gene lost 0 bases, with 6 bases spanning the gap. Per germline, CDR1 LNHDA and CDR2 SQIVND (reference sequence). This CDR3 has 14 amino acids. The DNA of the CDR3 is TGTGCCAGTAGTAGGGGAGCAACTAATGAAAAACTGTTTTTT. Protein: CASSRGATNEKLFF.

The CDR3 nucleotides read TGTGCCAGCTCACCTCGGACGGACAGGCTGGGTGGCTACACCTTC. Translated, it gives CASSPRTDRLGGYTF. V is TRBV18 and J is TRBJ1-2; 7 nucleotides match TRBD1. The CDR3 runs 15 residues. CDR1 is KGHSH and CDR2 is LQKENI in the germline V gene. J gave up 7 bases and V 3 bases, and 11 bases lay outside the gene matches.

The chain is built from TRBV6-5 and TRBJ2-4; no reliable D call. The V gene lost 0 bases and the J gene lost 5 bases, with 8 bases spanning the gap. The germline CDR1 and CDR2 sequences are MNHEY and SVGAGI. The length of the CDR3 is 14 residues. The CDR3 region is CASSYSSAENIQYF. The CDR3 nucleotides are TGTGCCAGCAGTTACTCATCTGCAGAAAACATTCAGTACTTC.

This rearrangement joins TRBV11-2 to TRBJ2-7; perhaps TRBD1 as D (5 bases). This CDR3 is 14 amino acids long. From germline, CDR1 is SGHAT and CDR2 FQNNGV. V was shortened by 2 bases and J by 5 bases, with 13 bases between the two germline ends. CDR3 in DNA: TGTGCCAGCAGCTTATTAAGGGGTCTCGACGAGCAGTACTTC. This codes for CASSLLRGLDEQYF.

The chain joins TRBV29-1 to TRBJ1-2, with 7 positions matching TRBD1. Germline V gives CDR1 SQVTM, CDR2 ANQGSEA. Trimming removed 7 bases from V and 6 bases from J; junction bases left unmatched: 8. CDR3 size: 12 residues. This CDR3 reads CSAETGWDGYTF. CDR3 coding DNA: TGCAGCGCAGAGACAGGGTGGGATGGCTACACCTTC. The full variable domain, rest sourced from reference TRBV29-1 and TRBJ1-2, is SAVISQKPSRDICQRGTSLTIQCQVDSQVTMMFWYRQQPGQSLTLIATANQGSEATYESGFVIDKFPISRPNLTFSTLTVSNMSPEDSSIYLCSAETGWDGYTFGSGTRLTVV.

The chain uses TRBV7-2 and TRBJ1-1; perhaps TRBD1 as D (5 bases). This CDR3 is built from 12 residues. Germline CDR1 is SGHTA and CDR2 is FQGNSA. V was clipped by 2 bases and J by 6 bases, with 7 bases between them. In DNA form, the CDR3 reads TGTGCCAGCAGCTTACCGGGGCCTGAAGCTTTCTTT. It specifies CASSLPGPEAFF.

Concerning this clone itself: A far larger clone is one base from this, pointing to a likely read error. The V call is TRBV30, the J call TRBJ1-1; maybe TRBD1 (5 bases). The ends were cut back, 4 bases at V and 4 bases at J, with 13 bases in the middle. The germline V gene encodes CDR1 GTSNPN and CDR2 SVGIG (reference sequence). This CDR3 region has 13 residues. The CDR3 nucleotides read TGTGCCTGGATTTCAGGGCGTTCCACTGAAGCTTTCTTT. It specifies CAWISGRSTEAFF.

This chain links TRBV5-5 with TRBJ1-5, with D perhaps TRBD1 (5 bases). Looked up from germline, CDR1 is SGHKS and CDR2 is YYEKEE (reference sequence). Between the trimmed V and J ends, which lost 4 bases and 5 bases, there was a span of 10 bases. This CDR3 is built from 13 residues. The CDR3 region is CASSLGPHQPQHF. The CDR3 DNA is TGTGCCAGCAGCCTGGGACCTCATCAGCCCCAGCATTTT.

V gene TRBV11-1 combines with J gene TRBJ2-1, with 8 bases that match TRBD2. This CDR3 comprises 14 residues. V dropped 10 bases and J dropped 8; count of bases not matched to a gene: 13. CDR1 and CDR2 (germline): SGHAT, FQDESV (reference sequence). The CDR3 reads CATTGGSGRYEQFF. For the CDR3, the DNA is TGTGCCACCACGGGGGGGAGCGGGAGATATGAGCAGTTCTTC.

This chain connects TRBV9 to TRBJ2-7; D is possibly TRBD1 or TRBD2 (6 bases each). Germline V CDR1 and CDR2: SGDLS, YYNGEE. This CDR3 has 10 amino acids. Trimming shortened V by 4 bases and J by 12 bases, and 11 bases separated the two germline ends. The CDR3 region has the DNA TGTGCCAGCAGCTGCGAGGGGGGGTACTTC. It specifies CASSCEGGYF. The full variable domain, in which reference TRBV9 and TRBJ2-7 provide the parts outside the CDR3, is DSGVTQTPKHLITATGQRVTLRCSPRSGDLSVYWYQQSLDQGLQFLIQYYNGEERAKGNILERFSAQQFPDLHSELNLSSLELGDSALYFCASSCEGGYFGPGTRLTVT.